The source of this T cell receptor beta chain is a study of response to subunit inactivated influenza vaccine. Study-wide results and caveats: The authors suggested that every seasonal influenza vaccination recruits few new T cells.

TCRdb independently ran MiXCR on the RT-PCR reads; one entry per CDR3 protein. This table has about 540,000 distinct CDR3 sequences, 14% appearing once. Unmatched junction bases numbered 19, after V lost 5 bases and J lost 3 bases. There are 18 residues in the CDR3. The germline CDR1 and CDR2 sequences are LGHDT and YNNKEL (reference sequence). Details on this clonotype: Its antigen is undetermined.

The V and J genes are TRBV3-1 and TRBJ2-7; 7 positions agree with TRBD2. The receptor's source is a man aged 45 to 65 who received an inactivated influenza vaccine. The material was PBMCs from blood, obtained roughly 12 days after vaccination. The CDR3 sequence: CASSGRTKAGLFLYEQYF. The CDR3 bases are TGTGCCAGCAGCGGACGGACAAAAGCGGGACTATTCCTCTACGAGCAGTACTTC.